The sequence of this TCR beta chain was determined in a study of T cell responses to AZD1222 COVID-19 vaccine. About this clone itself: Its matching antigen is unknown.

V lost 5 bases to trimming and J lost 7 bases; unmatched junction nucleotides: 6. Germline loops: CDR1 SEHNR, CDR2 FQNEAQ (reference sequence). The CDR3 is 14 amino acids. Study-wide results and limits: Baseline testing showed seropositivity in only 5 or 6 AZD1222 recipients.

Here immunoSEQ multiplex PCR was the method, and the copy in TCRdb shows in-frame clones only, minus some. Of over 100,000 clones detected, roughly nine tenths appear once; the ten largest clones hold 1.7%. This receptor was taken from an adult in good health. The chain combines TRBV7-9 with TRBJ1-2; TRBD1 matches at 11 bases. Sequenced here: peripheral blood, sampled on day 0 of AZD1222 vaccination. CDR3 amino acids: CASSLGTGGFGYTF. The CDR3 DNA sequence: TGTGCCAGCAGCCTCGGGACAGGGGGTTTTGGCTACACCTTC.